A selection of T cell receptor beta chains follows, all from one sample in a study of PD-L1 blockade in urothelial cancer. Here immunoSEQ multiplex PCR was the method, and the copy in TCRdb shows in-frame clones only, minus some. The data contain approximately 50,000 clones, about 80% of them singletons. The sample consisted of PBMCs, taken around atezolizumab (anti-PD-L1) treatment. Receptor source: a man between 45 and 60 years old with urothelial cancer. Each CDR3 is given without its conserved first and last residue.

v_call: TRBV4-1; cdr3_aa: ASSQALAGSYEQY
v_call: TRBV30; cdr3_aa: AWRVIVNTEAF
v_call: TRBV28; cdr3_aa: ASSWSGDRAYEQY
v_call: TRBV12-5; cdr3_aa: ASGLGDRRNTDTQY
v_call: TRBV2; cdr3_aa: ASSEFEGPQH
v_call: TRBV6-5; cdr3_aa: ASSTGSVGNIQY
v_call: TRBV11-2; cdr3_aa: ASSLMDRIQETQY
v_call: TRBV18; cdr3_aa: ASSPRGQGYEQY
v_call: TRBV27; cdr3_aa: ASSFGPTGDLSGANVLT
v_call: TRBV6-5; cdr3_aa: ASRPSSQFYEQY
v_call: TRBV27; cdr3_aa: ASSPGTPKRGNQPQH
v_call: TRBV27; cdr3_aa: ASSARTGRENTEAF
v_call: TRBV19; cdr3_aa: ASSDTGGDTQY
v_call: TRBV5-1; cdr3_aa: ASTRTSGSYEQY
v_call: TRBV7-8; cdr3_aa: ASSPLAVPSTDTQY
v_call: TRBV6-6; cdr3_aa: ASSYFGTGREQY
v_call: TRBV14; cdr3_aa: ASSQSLNLGNTIY
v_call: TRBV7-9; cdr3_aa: ASSSRGAHQPQH
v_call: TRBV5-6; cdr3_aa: ASSGDQQGQY
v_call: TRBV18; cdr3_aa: ASSPPALAGTAFSNEQF
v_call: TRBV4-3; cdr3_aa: ASSQAQGASYNEQF
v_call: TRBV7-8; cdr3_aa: ASSQEWVAGELF
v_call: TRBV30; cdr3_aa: AWNPGGVPETQY
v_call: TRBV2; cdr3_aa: ASRKSSGGSYNEQF
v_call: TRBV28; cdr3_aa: ASSLTPTGNYEQY
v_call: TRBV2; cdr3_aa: ASVGGWSTDTQY
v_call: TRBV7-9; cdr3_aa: ASTTDRGSTDTQY
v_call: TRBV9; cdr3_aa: ASSAWGREAGELF
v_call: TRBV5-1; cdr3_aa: ASSRAGPDTDTQY
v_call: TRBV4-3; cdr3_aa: ASSQDGSSYNEQF
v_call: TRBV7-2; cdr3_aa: ASSLQGARSTEAF
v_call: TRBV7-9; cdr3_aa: ASSLADRSTGELF
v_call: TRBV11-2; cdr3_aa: ASSFRGVETGNTIY
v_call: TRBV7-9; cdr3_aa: ASSQRVQGETQY
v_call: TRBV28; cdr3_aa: ASSLSAGDNEQF
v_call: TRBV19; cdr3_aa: ASSIVAGNTIY
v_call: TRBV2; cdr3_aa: ASSEGAEGYGYT
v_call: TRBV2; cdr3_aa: ASSEARAGSGNTIY
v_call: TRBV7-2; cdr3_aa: ASRQGQDVFQPQH
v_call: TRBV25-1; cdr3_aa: ASSDLAGGGSYEQY
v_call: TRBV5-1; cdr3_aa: ASSGGGRVQETQY
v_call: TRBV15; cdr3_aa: ATSRDLNSGNYGYT
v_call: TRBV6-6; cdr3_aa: ASRNGRIDTQY
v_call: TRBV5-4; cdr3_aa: ASSYDRGLNTEAF
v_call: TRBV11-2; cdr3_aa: ASSFTGVPYEQY
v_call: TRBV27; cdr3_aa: ASSFRQSNQPQH
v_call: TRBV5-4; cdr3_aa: ASSSGAGQGTGELF
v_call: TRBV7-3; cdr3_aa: ASSLGTGGRIPNEQF
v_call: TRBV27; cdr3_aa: ASSLGPSYGYT
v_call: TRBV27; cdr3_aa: ASSFPGGTQY
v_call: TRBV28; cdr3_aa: ANGGKGLAGPNEQF
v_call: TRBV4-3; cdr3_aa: ASSPGTGINTGELF
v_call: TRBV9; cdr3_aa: ASSVVLGGEQY
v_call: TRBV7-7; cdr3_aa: ASSFRLSYEQY
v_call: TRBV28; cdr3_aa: ASSLRGGGGSTDTQY
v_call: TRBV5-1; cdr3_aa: ASSPGTSGFNEQF
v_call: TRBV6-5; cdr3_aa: ASSYSGGEGYEQY
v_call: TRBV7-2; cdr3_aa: ASSLAGQPYNEQF
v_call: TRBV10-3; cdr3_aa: AITPGQGDNTEAF